The 21 T cell receptor beta chains below come from one sample, sequenced in a study of T cell responses to AZD1222 COVID-19 vaccine. Profiled with immunoSEQ multiplex PCR; TCRdb holds only in-frame clones, not every one. This table holds roughly 80,000 clones, roughly 85% found once. This specimen was peripheral blood, taken 28 days after the second AZD1222 dose. The receptor source for this set is an adult who received the AZD1222 COVID-19 vaccine.

The V gene is TRBV7-3, the J gene TRBJ1-5; D gene uncertain. The germline V gene has CDR1 SGHTA and CDR2 FQGTGA. The CDR3 length is 13 residues. Trimming pared 1 base from V and 5 bases from J, leaving 6 bases between. CDR3 nucleotides: TGTGCCAGCAGCTTAAAGCACGATCAGCCCCAGCATTTT. Encoded protein: CASSLKHDQPQHF.

This clone was detected only a few times. The chain links TRBV7-2 to TRBJ2-7; D is undetermined. There are 14 residues in the CDR3. V dropped 4 bases and J dropped 2 bases, with 12 bases sitting between them. CDR1 is SGHTA and CDR2 is FQGNSA in the germline V gene. Here the CDR3 reads CASSSTPATYEQYF. CDR3 DNA sequence: TGTGCCAGCAGCTCGACCCCCGCCACCTACGAGCAGTACTTC.

This clone was observed a handful of times. The sample carries other DNA sequences with the same CDR3. The chain combines TRBV15 with TRBJ1-1, with no clear D. The CDR3 covers 16 residues. The V end lost 3 bases, the J end lost 0 bases, and 14 bases lay between the germline ends. In germline, CDR1 is LNHNV, CDR2 YYDKDF (reference sequence). The CDR3 spells CATSRPFGIMNTEAFF. The DNA of the CDR3 is TGTGCCACCAGCAGGCCCTTCGGAATCATGAACACTGAAGCTTTCTTT.

V gene TRBV5-1 combines with J gene TRBJ2-2; D may be TRBD1 or TRBD2 (5 bases each). The CDR3 totals 15 residues. V was pared by 4 bases and J by 3 bases, with 13 bases between. Germline assignment: CDR1 SGHRS and CDR2 YFSETQ. The CDR3 coding sequence is TGCGCCAGCAGCGCAGGGAGTAGCGACACCGGGGAGCTGTTTTTT. This codes for CASSAGSSDTGELFF.

This sequence joins TRBV5-1 and TRBJ2-2; 12 bases line up with TRBD2. In germline, CDR1 is SGHRS, CDR2 YFSETQ. The ends lost 6 bases at V and 6 bases at J; junction bases unmatched: 6. CDR3 length: 15 residues. CDR3 in DNA: TGCGCCAGCAAGAACCCTAGCGGGGGGGCCGGGGAGCTGTTTTTT. Protein product: CASKNPSGGAGELFF.

The chain carries TRBV10-3 and TRBJ1-4; 9 nucleotides agree with TRBD1. The CDR3 sequence is 16 residues long. Germline CDR1 is ENHRY and CDR2 is SYGVKD. Trimming at V came to 10 bases and at J to 0 bases, leaving 9 bases not matched to a gene. The DNA of the CDR3 is TGTGCCAGCGCCTCCGGGACAGGGACAACTAATGAAAAACTGTTTTTT. Amino acids: CASASGTGTTNEKLFF.

The rearrangement links TRBV12-3 or TRBV12-4 to TRBJ1-1, with D tentatively TRBD1 (5 bases). Trimming pared 8 bases from V and 2 bases from J, leaving 12 bases between. The CDR3 sequence is 13 residues long. CDR3 nucleotides: TGTGCCAGCGGGCGACAGACCAACACTGAAGCTTTCTTT. Translated: CASGRQTNTEAFF.

The V and J genes are TRBV2 and TRBJ2-1, with TRBD2 matching 8 bases. The germline V gene encodes CDR1 SNHLY and CDR2 FYNNEI. With V trimmed by 7 bases and J by 9 bases, 11 bases remained unmatched. There are 14 residues in the CDR3. The CDR3 loop reads CASNRGGGGLEQFF. The CDR3 DNA is TGTGCCAGCAATCGGGGGGGCGGCGGTCTTGAGCAGTTCTTC.

The chain is built from TRBV7-6 and TRBJ2-7; no firm D call. Germline CDR1 SGHVS, CDR2 FNYEAQ. V dropped 5 bases and J dropped 3 bases, with 8 bases sitting between them. This CDR3 has 12 amino acids. This CDR3 is CASSPPGYEQYF. DNA for the CDR3: TGTGCCAGCAGCCCCCCGGGCTACGAGCAGTACTTC.

The chain links TRBV30 to TRBJ2-5; D perhaps matches TRBD1 (5 bases). The CDR3 loop spans 13 amino acids. Germline CDR1 GTSNPN, CDR2 SVGIG (reference sequence). V lost 3 bases to trimming and J lost 0 bases, with 8 bases between them. CDR3 residues: CAWSPRDQETQYF. The CDR3 DNA follows: TGTGCCTGGAGCCCCAGGGACCAAGAGACCCAGTACTTC.

This clone was seen a handful of times. V is TRBV19 and J is TRBJ1-2; D is uncertain. The CDR3 is 14 amino acids. CDR1 is LNHDA, CDR2 SQIVND, per germline (reference sequence). The V end was cut by 2 bases, the J end by 2 bases, with 9 bases between. CDR3 sequence (DNA): TGTGCCAGTAGTATATCGGCCGGAAACTATGGCTACACCTTC. Residues: CASSISAGNYGYTF.

The chain has TRBV28 and TRBJ1-3; D call uncertain. The V and J ends lost 4 bases and 0 bases respectively, with 28 bases between them. Germline lookup yields CDR1 MDHEN and CDR2 SYDVKM. The CDR3 is made up of 21 amino acids. CDR3 loop: CASSWPASWSVQHRSGNTIYF. The CDR3, as DNA: TGTGCCAGCAGTTGGCCGGCCTCCTGGTCGGTCCAACACCGCTCTGGAAACACCATATATTTT.

V is TRBV4-3 and J is TRBJ1-2, with TRBD1 matching over 10 bases. V was clipped by 7 bases and J by 7 bases; unmatched bases: 9. CDR1 is LGHNA, CDR2 YSLEER, per germline. This CDR3 is built from 14 residues. CDR3 nucleotides: TGCGCCAGCAAATTATTGACAGGGGGCATTGGCTACACCTTC. Amino acids: CASKLLTGGIGYTF.

This clone has a single count. The rearrangement uses TRBV2 and TRBJ1-2, with 7 nucleotides matching TRBD1. The V and J ends lost 9 bases and 0 bases, in that order; junction bases with no gene match: 16. Germline V gives CDR1 SNHLY, CDR2 FYNNEI. CDR3 length: 17 residues. The CDR3 region has the DNA TGTGCCAGGGAGACAGGGACCGACCGTCGGGCTAACTATGGCTACACCTTC. This translates into CARETGTDRRANYGYTF.

The rearrangement joins TRBV28 to TRBJ2-6; D is unclear. Germline CDR1 reads MDHEN; CDR2 reads SYDVKM. The CDR3 sequence is 17 residues long. V dropped 0 bases and J dropped 0 bases, with 9 bases sitting between them. CDR3 sequence (DNA): TGTGCCAGCAGTTTATGGGACGGGTACTCTGGGGCCAACGTCCTGACTTTC. This encodes CASSLWDGYSGANVLTF. Full variable domain (rest looked up from reference TRBV28 and TRBJ2-6): DVKVTQSSRYLVKRTGEKVFLECVQDMDHENMFWYRQDPGLGLRLIYFSYDVKMKEKGDIPEGYSVSREKKERFSLILESASTNQTSMYLCASSLWDGYSGANVLTFGAGSRLTVL.

The CDR3 coding sequence is TGCGCCAGCAGCCCACAGGGCCCTTCCTCTCAAGGCTACACCTTC. Its protein product is CASSPQGPSSQGYTF. The chain is built from TRBV5-1 and TRBJ1-2, with D possibly matching TRBD1 (6 bases). The CDR3 totals 15 residues. V was trimmed by 4 bases and J by 8 bases, leaving 21 bases between them. Germline CDR1 and CDR2: SGHRS and YFSETQ.

J is TRBJ2-5 and V is TRBV5-1, with TRBD2 as a possible D gene (6 bases). The V and J ends lost 0 bases and 5 bases respectively, with 14 bases between them. The CDR3 has 15 residues. Germline CDR1 reads SGHRS; CDR2 reads YFSETQ. This chain's CDR3 is CASSLGGAKSETQYF. The CDR3 nucleotides read TGCGCCAGCAGCTTGGGCGGGGCTAAGTCGGAGACCCAGTACTTC.

This clone was found once. The chain uses TRBV28 and TRBJ2-3, with 10 bases matching TRBD1. The CDR3 consists of 14 residues. With 5 bases clipped from V and 1 base from J, the junction kept 0 bases outside the gene matches. CDR1 and CDR2 from the germline V gene are MDHEN and SYDVKM. For the CDR3, the DNA is TGTGCCAGCAGTGGGACAGGGGGCACAGATACGCAGTATTTT. Amino acids: CASSGTGGTDTQYF.

J is TRBJ1-2 and V is TRBV6-2 or TRBV6-3; 9 nucleotides line up with TRBD1. V dropped 6 bases and J dropped 10; count of bases not matched to a gene: 9. The CDR3 sequence is 13 residues long. CDR1 and CDR2 from the germline V gene are MNHEY and SVGEGT. The CDR3 nucleotides read TGTGCCAGCAGCGAACCGGGACAGGGTTCCTACACCTTC. Translated, it gives CASSEPGQGSYTF.

The chain couples TRBV7-9 to TRBJ2-2; no firm D call. Germline V gene data show CDR1 as SEHNR and CDR2 as FQNEAQ (reference sequence). V lost 6 bases, J lost 3 bases, and 2 bases lay in between. The CDR3 is 11 residues long. As DNA, the CDR3 is TGTGCCAGCAGTTACACCGGGGAGCTGTTTTTT. Protein: CASSYTGELFF. Combining the CDR3 with reference TRBV7-9 and TRBJ2-2 gives the whole variable domain DTGVSQNPRHKITKRGQNVTFRCDPISEHNRLYWYRQTLGQGPEFLTYFQNEAQLEKSRLLSDRFSAERPKGSFSTLEIQRTEQGDSAMYLCASSYTGELFFGEGSRLTVL.

The chain employs TRBV11-2 and TRBJ2-7; TRBD2 matches 7 bases. Germline CDR1 SGHAT, CDR2 FQNNGV. V gave up 1 base and J gave up 2 bases; unmatched junction bases: 11. The CDR3 length is 17 residues. CDR3 sequence reads: CASSLGVRGTLTYEQYF. The CDR3 DNA is TGTGCCAGCAGCTTAGGAGTGCGGGGGACCCTGACCTACGAGCAGTACTTC.